The subject of this entry is one T cell receptor beta chain. The antigen remains unidentified. Germline CDR1 MNHNY, CDR2 SVGAGI (reference sequence). There are 14 residues in the CDR3. V was cut by 4 bases and J by 0 bases, with 9 bases left in between. This specimen belongs to a study of long-term antiretroviral therapy in people with HIV. Runs used v3.0 of the immunoSEQ assay and were done at survey level. The assay was immunoSEQ multiplex PCR, and TCRdb's table has in-frame clones only and misses some. This table holds roughly 14,000 clones, roughly 77% found once. Study-wide findings and caveats: Clonal populations expanded prior to ART predominated within the repertoire at all time points. Patients on ART gained diversity, which nonetheless stayed below transplant donor controls.

The receptor comes from a man in his forties with HIV. V is TRBV6-6 and J is TRBJ1-1, with D unresolved. Specimen: unsorted PBMCs, collected 3.1 years after starting antiretroviral therapy. CDR3 bases: TGTGCCAGCAGTTCCCTCTTACTGAACACTGAAGCTTTCTTT. It specifies CASSSLLLNTEAFF.